This T cell receptor (beta chain) was observed in a study of blood T cell repertoires in COVID-19. Study as a whole: Researchers got acute and convalescent COVID-19 samples from the United States, Italy and Spain. The analysed material was cDNA or gDNA that came from T cells, B-cell-depleted T cells, or PBMCs.

TCRdb's table, derived via immunoSEQ multiplex PCR, lists solely in-frame clones and lacks some. The sample includes under 200,000 clones, less than 90% of them seen just once. Seattle researchers signed up patients amid active infection and tracked them longitudinally. V lost 10 bases to trimming and J lost 4 bases, with 14 bases between them. The CDR3 runs 13 residues. Germline loops: CDR1 MNHEY, CDR2 SVGAGI. This clone has just a few counts. The sequencing sample was made of peripheral blood. This clonotype was obtained from a woman aged 70 to 79 with COVID-19, enrolled during active disease. This sequence joins TRBV6-5 and TRBJ2-1; D perhaps matches TRBD2 (5 bases). In DNA form, the CDR3 reads TGTGCCAACAGCCGAGGGCGGTACAATGAGCAGTTCTTC. Translation gives CANSRGRYNEQFF.